This T cell receptor beta chain emerged from a study of tumor and adjacent non-tumor tissue in lung cancer. Background on the study: The cohort had 12 to 13 adenocarcinoma, a couple of squamous cell and 1 small cell patients. About 4.2 million productive TCRbeta reads were obtained per sample on average.

No cell sorting was done before RNA was extracted from the tissue. Chemotherapy-naive patients with new lung cancer underwent thoracic surgery in China, August–late 2014. Study-wide findings and caveats: Compared with tumor, normal lung showed significantly lower TCR diversity.

The V gene's germline CDR1 is DFQATT and CDR2 SNEGSKA (reference sequence). This CDR3 has 13 residues. Between the trimmed V and J ends, which lost 4 bases and 13 bases, there was a span of 23 bases. On this clonotype itself: Its matching antigen is unknown.

A modified ARM-PCR protocol with three rounds of nested PCR amplified TCRbeta. TCRdb itself ran the multiplex PCR reads through MiXCR, one entry per CDR3 protein. The sample contains tens of thousands of distinct CDR3 sequences, about 80% of which appear only once. The source material was lung tumor tissue. The chain joins TRBV20-1 to TRBJ2-7; D is uncertain. This TCR was sampled from a man in his sixties with non-small cell lung cancer. CDR3: CSAIAPVSYDQYF. In nucleotides, the CDR3 is TGCAGTGCTATAGCCCCGGTCTCCTACGATCAATACTTC.